The clone carrying this T cell receptor (beta chain) has just a few counts. Its antigen is still unknown. The sample belongs to a study of T cells after yellow fever vaccination. Findings and limits, study-wide: Highly abundant clonotypes carried over from the bulk population could end up in FACS-sorted repertoires as contaminants. Detected again after the booster were most primary-vaccination clones, at about 96% CD4 and approximately 90% CD8.

Germline V lookup: CDR1 LGHDT, CDR2 YNNKEL (reference sequence). This CDR3 is built from 14 residues. V lost 9 bases and J 3 bases, leaving 18 bases between the germline ends. TCRdb analysed the 5' RACE reads with MiXCR anew, one entry per CDR3 protein. The top ten clones hold 25% to 35% of a sample with roughly 49,000 distinct CDR3 sequences, roughly 7.4% of them seen once. The source is a man between 18 and 35 years old who received the YFV17D yellow fever vaccine. The chain carries TRBV3-1 and TRBJ2-7, with unresolved D. This specimen was CD8+ T cells sorted from PBMCs, taken roughly 14 days after the first yellow fever vaccination. The CDR3, as DNA: TGTGCCAGGATGATATCTGGGTTGTGCTACGAGCAGTACTTC. Translation gives CARMISGLCYEQYF.